This TCR beta chain was found in a study of blood T cell repertoires in COVID-19. Study-level information: COVID-19 samples, acute and convalescent, were from the United States, Italy and Spain. Nucleic acid was either cDNA or gDNA, and it came from T cells, B-cell-depleted T cells, or PBMCs.

Germline CDR1 SGHRS, CDR2 YFSETQ. The CDR3 consists of 13 residues. After removal of 5 bases from V and 5 bases from J, the junction contained 3 bases not matched to a gene. Profiling relied on immunoSEQ multiplex PCR, and the TCRdb table lists in-frame clones only, not all of them. The sample yields about 350,000 clones, 88% seen once. The chain has TRBV5-1 and TRBJ1-5, with 8 nucleotides matching TRBD1. The source material was PBMCs or T cells enriched from blood (not recorded which). The clonotype originates from a woman in her 30s who had been exposed to COVID-19. In DNA form, the CDR3 reads TGCGCCAGCAGGCTGACAGGGGATCAGCCCCAGCATTTT. Translation gives CASRLTGDQPQHF.